This TCR beta chain is drawn from a study of OX40 agonist ivuxolimab in advanced cancers. Findings and limits, study-wide: On average, CD8+ T cells had more expanded clones than CD4+.

Assay: immunoSEQ multiplex PCR; the TCRdb copy retains only in-frame clones and omits some. The sample lists about 89,000 clones; approximately 91% were seen once. This clone was detected a few times. Its target is not known. This receptor was obtained from an adult with an advanced solid tumor such as melanoma, head and neck, liver or kidney cancer. The sequencing used CD4+ or CD8+ T cells sorted from blood, collected in a trial of the OX40 agonist ivuxolimab.

The CDR3: CAWSEKGQVSSYEQYF. CDR3 nucleotides: TGTGCCTGGAGTGAAAAGGGACAGGTTAGCTCCTACGAGCAGTACTTC. The V call is TRBV30, the J call TRBJ2-7; 8 bases line up with TRBD1. Germline CDR1 is GTSNPN and CDR2 is SVGIG (reference sequence). V trimming: 1 base; J trimming: 0 bases; junction bases outside the gene matches: 8. The CDR3 spans 16 residues.